This entry is about one TCR beta chain. Its matching antigen is unknown. Clones were read by immunoSEQ multiplex PCR, and TCRdb kept only the in-frame ones, dropping some. The sample has about 28,000 clones, roughly nine tenths seen once. The data derive from a study of OX40 agonist ivuxolimab in advanced cancers. Overall study context: Patient treatment consisted of intravenous ivuxolimab administration every 2 weeks at 0.01 to 10 mg/kg. A history of anti-PD-1, anti-PD-L1 or anti-CTLA-4 therapy was acceptable, and roughly 40% had some. Among those treated, three patients had partial responses, one with hepatocellular carcinoma and two with cutaneous melanoma.

Study findings and constraints: Expanded clones were, on average, more numerous in CD8+ T cells than in CD4+.

This CDR3 region has 19 residues. The rearrangement joins TRBV21-1 to TRBJ1-1; the table's D call of TRBD1 was not tested on the DNA. TRBV21-1 is assigned pseudogene status. This TCR was sampled from an adult with an advanced solid tumor such as melanoma, head and neck, liver or kidney cancer. Specimen: CD4+ or CD8+ T cells sorted from blood, collected in a trial of the OX40 agonist ivuxolimab. As DNA, the CDR3 is TGTGCCAGCAGCAAAACCCCTCAGACAGGGGGTGGAATTCACACTGAAGCTTTCTTT. Its protein is CASSKTPQTGGGIHTEAFF.